This note documents a single T cell receptor (beta chain) sequence. In the original analysis: Scientists estimated how many nucleated cells there were by amplifying reference gene primers. This table comes from immunoSEQ multiplex PCR, and its TCRdb copy is limited to in-frame clones, with some not included. V and J calls and clone size are those listed in that table; D and trimming were worked out from the DNA. In the table there are about 210,000 clones, around 91% of which are singletons. These data come from a study of blood T cell repertoires in COVID-19. Study overall: Spain, Italy and the United States supplied samples that represented acute and convalescent COVID-19. PBMCs, B-cell-depleted T cells, or T cells provided the cDNA or gDNA that made up the material.

Trimming left V 7 bases short and J 3 bases short, with 9 bases between. Germline V lookup: CDR1 SQVTM, CDR2 ANQGSEA. The CDR3 consists of 11 residues. This sequence was found in a woman aged 40 to 50 with acute or convalescent COVID-19. The chain has TRBV29-1 and TRBJ1-1; D not resolved. The source material was peripheral blood. CDR3 residues: CSASKHTEAFF. The DNA for the CDR3 is TGCAGCGCCTCTAAGCACACTGAAGCTTTCTTT.